A single sample gave rise to the 10 T cell receptor beta chains below, sequenced in a study of metastatic and nonmetastatic thyroid tumors. TCRdb re-called the PCR reads via MiXCR. The table has around 30,000 clones, roughly 10% seen once. Among the patients, none had received any treatment before thyroid surgery. Sample: blood. These receptors all come from a female donor with papillary thyroid cancer or a benign thyroid nodule (not recorded which). Some clones in this sample may be carry-over from other donors' samples.

At least ten counts were recorded for this clone. The rearrangement uses TRBV6-1 and TRBJ1-1; TRBD1 might be the D (6 bases). CDR1 is MNHNS and CDR2 is SASEGT in the germline V gene. The V gene lost 10 bases and the J gene lost 7 bases, with 19 bases spanning the gap. The length of the CDR3 is 13 residues. CDR3 sequence (DNA): TGTGCCACCACACGACCCCCAGGGGTTGAAGCTTTCTTT. Residues: CATTRPPGVEAFF.

Many counts were recorded for this clone. The V call is TRBV29-1, the J call TRBJ2-1; 8 bases map to TRBD1. The CDR3 covers 11 residues. Germline CDR1 reads SQVTM; CDR2 reads ANQGSEA. V lost 4 bases to trimming and J lost 13 bases; unmatched junction nucleotides: 6. CDR3 nucleotides: TGCAGCGTTGCTGACAGGGGTGAACAGTTCTTC. Amino acid sequence: CSVADRGEQFF.

This clone was recorded many times. CDR3: CASSSPVDNSPLHF. CDR3 nucleotide sequence: TGTGCCAGCAGCTCGCCAGTAGATAATTCACCCCTCCACTTT. V gene TRBV7-9 combines with J gene TRBJ1-6, with D uncertain. Germline-derived CDR1 and CDR2 are SEHNR and FQNEAQ (reference sequence). V was shortened by 4 bases and J by 5 bases, with 9 bases between the two germline ends. The CDR3 length is 14 residues.

This clone was seen at least ten times. V usage is TRBV6-1 and J usage is TRBJ1-5, with TRBD1 matching 11 bases. Germline lookup yields CDR1 MNHNS and CDR2 SASEGT. V lost 5 bases and J lost 6; bases outside the gene matches: 6. The CDR3 spans 15 residues. The CDR3 protein is CASSPGTGGIQPQHF. The CDR3 region has the DNA TGTGCCAGCAGTCCCGGGACAGGGGGAATTCAGCCCCAGCATTTT.

This clone was counted many times. The chain is built from TRBV9 and TRBJ1-1, with TRBD1 matching 9 bases. The germline V gene encodes CDR1 SGDLS and CDR2 YYNGEE. The CDR3 loop spans 16 amino acids. With 4 bases clipped from V and 0 bases from J, the junction kept 7 bases outside the gene matches. The CDR3 spells CASSPPGTGMNTEAFF. For the CDR3, the DNA is TGTGCCAGCAGCCCCCCCGGGACAGGGATGAACACTGAAGCTTTCTTT.

This clone has at least ten counts. V usage is TRBV7-9 and J usage is TRBJ2-7; possible D gene TRBD2, 5 bases. This CDR3 region has 14 residues. V dropped 3 bases and J dropped 5 bases, with 14 bases sitting between them. CDR1 SEHNR and CDR2 FQNEAQ come from the germline V gene (reference sequence). The CDR3 spells CASSFSGSYDEQYF. The CDR3 nucleotides are TGTGCCAGCAGCTTCAGCGGCAGTTATGACGAGCAGTACTTC. The full variable domain, in which reference TRBV7-9 and TRBJ2-7 provide the parts outside the CDR3, is DTGVSQNPRHKITKRGQNVTFRCDPISEHNRLYWYRQTLGQGPEFLTYFQNEAQLEKSRLLSDRFSAERPKGSFSTLEIQRTEQGDSAMYLCASSFSGSYDEQYFGPGTRLTVT.

The table lists this clone with a few counts. This sequence joins TRBV6-1 and TRBJ1-5, with D possibly TRBD1 on 5 matching bases. V was trimmed by 3 bases and J by 7 bases, leaving 16 bases between them. Germline V gives CDR1 MNHNS, CDR2 SASEGT. This CDR3 spans 15 amino acids. The CDR3 DNA reads as TGTGCCAGCAGTGAGGACTCTCTTCGGGGGCAGCCCCAGCATTTT. Translating it yields CASSEDSLRGQPQHF.

The genes are TRBV7-3 and TRBJ2-2, with D perhaps assigned TRBD1 or TRBD2 (5 bases each). V shed 2 bases and J shed 6 bases, with 19 bases lying between them. The CDR3 is 17 amino acids. CDR1 and CDR2 (germline): SGHTA, FQGTGA. CDR3 protein: CASSLVRGGLNPGELFF. The DNA for the CDR3 is TGTGCCAGCAGCTTAGTTAGGGGCGGACTTAACCCCGGGGAGCTGTTTTTT.

This clone turned up a few times. This may be a read error: a much more frequent sequence differs by one nucleotide. Other nucleotide sequences in the sample specify the same CDR3. The chain joins TRBV5-6 to TRBJ1-1; TRBD1 agrees at 9 bases. The CDR3 consists of 14 residues. Germline assignment: CDR1 SGHDT and CDR2 YYEEEE. The CDR3 nucleotides are TGTGCCAGCAGCCGGACAGGGGCGAACACTGAAGCCTTCTTT. Translated: CASSRTGANTEAFF.

This clone was recorded at least ten times. CDR3 residues: CASTLDRVKEKLFF. The CDR3 bases are TGTGCCAGCACCCTAGACAGGGTTAAGGAAAAACTGTTTTTT. This chain connects TRBV7-2 to TRBJ1-4, with TRBD1 identical over 7 bases. Unmatched junction bases numbered 10, after V lost 7 bases and J lost 8 bases. The CDR3 is made up of 14 amino acids. The germline CDR1 and CDR2 sequences are SGHTA and FQGNSA.